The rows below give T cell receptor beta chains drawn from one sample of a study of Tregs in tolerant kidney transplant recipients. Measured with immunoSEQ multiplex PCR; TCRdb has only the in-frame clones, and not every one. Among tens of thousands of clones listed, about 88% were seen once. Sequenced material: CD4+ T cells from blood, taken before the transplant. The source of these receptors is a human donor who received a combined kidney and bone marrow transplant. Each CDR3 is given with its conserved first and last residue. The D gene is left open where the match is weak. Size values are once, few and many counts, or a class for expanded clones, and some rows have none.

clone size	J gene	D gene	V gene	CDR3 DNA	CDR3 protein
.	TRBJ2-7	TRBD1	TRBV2	TGTGCCAGCACCCGCACAGGGGTGGCCTACGAGCAGTACTTC	CASTRTGVAYEQYF
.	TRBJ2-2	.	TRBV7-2	TGTGCCAGCAGCACCCGCAGGGCCGGGGAGCTGTTTTTT	CASSTRRAGELFF
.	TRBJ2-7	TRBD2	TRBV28	TGTGCCAGCAGTTTTGTCTTCTCGACTAGCGGGCATTCCTACGAGCAGTACTTC	CASSFVFSTSGHSYEQYF
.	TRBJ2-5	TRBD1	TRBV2	TGTGCCAGCAGTAGACAGGGCTTACAAGAGACCCAGTACTTC	CASSRQGLQETQYF
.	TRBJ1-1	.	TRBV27	TGTGCCAGCAGTTTGGTACGGGGGAACACTGAAGCTTTCTTT	CASSLVRGNTEAFF
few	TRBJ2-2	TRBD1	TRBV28	TGTGCCAGCAGGGGGACAGGGGGCGACGGGGAGCTGTTTTTT	CASRGTGGDGELFF
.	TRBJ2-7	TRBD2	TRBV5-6	TGTGCCAGCAGCTTGGGACTAGCGGGCTTCTACGAGCAGTACTTC	CASSLGLAGFYEQYF
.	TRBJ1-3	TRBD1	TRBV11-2	TGTGCCAGCAGAGAGACGACAGGGGAAGGAAACACCATATATTTT	CASRETTGEGNTIYF
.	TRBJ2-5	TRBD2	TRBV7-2	TGTGCCAGCAGCTCCGCGGGGGAGGAGACCCAGTACTTC	CASSSAGEETQYF
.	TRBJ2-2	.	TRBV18	TGTGCCAGCTCACCAGGGCAAAACACCGGGGAGCTGTTTTTT	CASSPGQNTGELFF
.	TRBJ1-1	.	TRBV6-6	TGTGCCAGCAGTTTCGGACAGCAGAACACTGAAGCTTTCTTT	CASSFGQQNTEAFF
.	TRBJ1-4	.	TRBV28	TGTGCCAGCAGTAGTTCAGGTGCAACTAATGAAAAACTGTTTTTT	CASSSSGATNEKLFF
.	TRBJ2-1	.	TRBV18	TGTGCCAGCTCGTTGGGAGCGGGTACGGTCAATGAGCAGTTCTTC	CASSLGAGTVNEQFF
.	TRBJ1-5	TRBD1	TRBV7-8	TGTGCCAGCAGTCCCCGGGACAGGGGCAATCAGCCCCAGCATTTT	CASSPRDRGNQPQHF
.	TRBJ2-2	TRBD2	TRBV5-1	TGCGCCAGCAGCTTTAGCGGGAGGGAAACCGGGGAGCTGTTTTTT	CASSFSGRETGELFF
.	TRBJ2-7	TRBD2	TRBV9	TGTGCCAGCAGCAAGGGGACTAGCGGGAGAATCTCCTCCTACGAGCAGTACTTC	CASSKGTSGRISSYEQYF
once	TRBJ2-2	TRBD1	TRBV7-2	TGTGCCAGCAGGGGGACAGGAGCTACCGGGGAGCTGTTTTTT	CASRGTGATGELFF
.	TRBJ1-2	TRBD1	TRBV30	TGTGCCTGGGCGGACAGGTTACTCATGGGGGGCTACACCTTC	CAWADRLLMGGYTF
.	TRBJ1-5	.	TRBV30	TGTGCCTGGAGTGTAGAGGGTAACCAGCCCCAGCATTTT	CAWSVEGNQPQHF
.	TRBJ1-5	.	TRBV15	TGTGCCACCAGCAGAGAATCGTTCAGGGGCAATCAGCCCCAGCATTTT	CATSRESFRGNQPQHF
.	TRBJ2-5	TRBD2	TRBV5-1	TGCGCCAGCAGCTTGGTGGGTAGCGGGACCGGCCAAGAGACCCAGTACTTC	CASSLVGSGTGQETQYF
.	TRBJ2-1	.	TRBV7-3	TGTGCCAGCAGCTTAACTGAGGCGCCCTACAATGAGCAGTTCTTC	CASSLTEAPYNEQFF
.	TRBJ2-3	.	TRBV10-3	TGTGCCACCTTATCCAGGGGCGCAGATACGCAGTATTTT	CATLSRGADTQYF
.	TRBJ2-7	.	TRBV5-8	TGTGCCAGCAGCCTGACTAGAGAGCAGTACTTC	CASSLTREQYF
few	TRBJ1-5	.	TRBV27	TGTGCCAGCAGTCCAGCCCGGACTTCGGGCCTTCAGCCCCAGCATTTT	CASSPARTSGLQPQHF
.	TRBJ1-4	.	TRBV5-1	TGCGCCAGCAGCAGGGGCGGGGATGAAAAACTGTTTTTT	CASSRGGDEKLFF
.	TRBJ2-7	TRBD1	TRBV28	TGTGCCAGCAGCCTCGGACAGGGCGGCGACGAGCAGTACTTC	CASSLGQGGDEQYF
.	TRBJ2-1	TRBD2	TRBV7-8	TGTGCCAGCAGCGAAACTAGCGGGAGAGACAATGAGCAGTTCTTC	CASSETSGRDNEQFF
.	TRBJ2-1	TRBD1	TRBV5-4	TGTGCCAGCAGCCTTCCCGGGACAGGGTACAATGAGCAGTTCTTC	CASSLPGTGYNEQFF
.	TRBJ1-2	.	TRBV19	TGTGCCAGTAGTATAGACACCGGGAGGGGGTATGGCTACACCTTC	CASSIDTGRGYGYTF
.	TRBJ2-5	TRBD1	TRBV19	TGTGCCAGTAGCATGGGACAGGGTAGGCAACAAGAGACCCAGTACTTC	CASSMGQGRQQETQYF
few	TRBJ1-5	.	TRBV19	TGTGCCAGTAGTACGACCTGGGGGGGGGCCAATCAGCCCCAGCATTTT	CASSTTWGGANQPQHF
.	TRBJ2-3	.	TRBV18	TGTGCCAGCTCACCACCCTCGACAGATACGCAGTATTTT	CASSPPSTDTQYF
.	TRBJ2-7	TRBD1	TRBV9	TGTGCCAGCAGCGTAGGGGGACAGCTATCCTACGAGCAGTACTTC	CASSVGGQLSYEQYF
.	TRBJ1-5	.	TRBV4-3	TGCGCCAGCAGCCAAGATAGGAGGGCATCCCAGCATTTT	CASSQDRRASQHF
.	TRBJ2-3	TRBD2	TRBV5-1	TGCGCCAGCAGCTTGGGTGGTAGCGGGAGCTCAGATACGCAGTATTTT	CASSLGGSGSSDTQYF
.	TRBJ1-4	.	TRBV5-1	TGCGCCAGCAGCCCCCGGGGGAATGAAAAACTGTTTTTT	CASSPRGNEKLFF
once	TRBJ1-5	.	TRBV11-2	TGTGCCAGCAGCTTAGGACACAATCAGCCCCAGCATTTT	CASSLGHNQPQHF
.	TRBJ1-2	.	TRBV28	TGTGCCAGCACCTTGGGAGGTGGCTACACCTTC	CASTLGGGYTF
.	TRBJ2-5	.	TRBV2	TGTGCCAGCAGTCCTCGTCGGGAGACCCAGTACTTC	CASSPRRETQYF
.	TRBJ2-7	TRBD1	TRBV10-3	TGTGCCATCAGGAGGCAGACAGGGGTTAGCTCCTACGAGCAGTACTTC	CAIRRQTGVSSYEQYF
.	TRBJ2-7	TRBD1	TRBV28	TGTGCCAGCTTTAACCAGGGGGCCTACGAGCAGTACTTC	CASFNQGAYEQYF
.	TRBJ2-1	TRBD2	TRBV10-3	TGTGCCATCACCTCTAGCGGGAGGACTGAGCAGTTCTTC	CAITSSGRTEQFF
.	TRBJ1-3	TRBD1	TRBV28	TGTGCCAGCAGTTCCACAGGGGCAAGAGGAAACACCATATATTTT	CASSSTGARGNTIYF
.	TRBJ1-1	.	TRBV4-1	TGCGCCAGCAGCCAAGCGTGGAGAACTGAAGCTTTCTTT	CASSQAWRTEAFF
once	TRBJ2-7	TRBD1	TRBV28	TGTGCCAGCAGTTCACAGGGGGCAATTCCCTACGAGCAGTACTTC	CASSSQGAIPYEQYF
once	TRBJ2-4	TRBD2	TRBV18	TGTGCCAGCTCACCCCGGGGGGATACAAACATTCAGTACTTC	CASSPRGDTNIQYF
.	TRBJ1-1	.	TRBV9	TGTGCCAGCAGCGTACGGGGGGAGACTGAAGCTTTCTTT	CASSVRGETEAFF